This T cell receptor (beta chain) came from a study of T cells expressing NK-cell markers. Study-level points and caveats: The share of CD8+ T cells held by dominant NKG2C+ clonotypes was about 1.0-8% in about six donors. The CD3+CD56-NKG2C+ fraction of a handful of donors was also led by these clonotypes.

The CDR3 is made up of 13 amino acids. Germline CDR1 reads SGHRS; CDR2 reads YFSETQ. With regard to this clonotype: What it recognizes is unknown.

It was by 5'RACE template switching with UMIs that TCR beta cDNA was made. TCRdb reprocessed the 5' RACE reads, with one entry per CDR3 protein and no DNA. Here the sample table reports around 260,000 distinct CDR3 sequences. The sequence was obtained from a woman between 18 and 70 years old in good health. This chain joins TRBV5-1 and TRBJ2-2. Sequencing input: blood T cells: a sorted CD56 or NKG2C T cell subset, CD4+ or CD8+ T cells, or bulk PBMC T cells (not recorded which). This CDR3 reads CASSYDGTGELFF.